The 24 T cell receptor beta chains listed next were all sequenced from one sample in a study of blood T cell repertoires in COVID-19. The table came from immunoSEQ multiplex PCR; TCRdb's copy has only in-frame clones and leaves some out. The sample shows 200,000 to 300,000 clones, around 87% of them seen only once. The sample was peripheral blood. The source of these receptors is a woman in her forties who had recovered from COVID-19.

V gene TRBV9 combines with J gene TRBJ2-1; 8 nucleotides match TRBD1. This CDR3 has 14 residues. V lost 0 bases, J lost 8 bases, and 4 bases stayed unmatched. Germline V gene lookup returns CDR1 SGDLS and CDR2 YYNGEE. The DNA of the CDR3 is TGTGCCAGCAGCGTAGGACAGGGGAAATATGAGCAGTTCTTC. Translating gives CASSVGQGKYEQFF. The full variable domain, completed using reference TRBV9 and TRBJ2-1, is DSGVTQTPKHLITATGQRVTLRCSPRSGDLSVYWYQQSLDQGLQFLIQYYNGEERAKGNILERFSAQQFPDLHSELNLSSLELGDSALYFCASSVGQGKYEQFFGPGTRLTVL.

V is TRBV18 and J is TRBJ2-5; 8 nucleotides line up with TRBD2. CDR1 and CDR2 from the germline V gene are KGHSH and LQKENI. The trim removed 3 bases at V and 5 bases at J, leaving 5 bases unmatched. There are 14 residues in the CDR3. As DNA, the CDR3 is TGTGCCAGCTCACCGCGGGGGGCCTGGGAGACCCAGTACTTC. Its translation: CASSPRGAWETQYF.

The rearrangement joins TRBV5-1 to TRBJ2-7, with 8 bases identical to TRBD1. V gave up 4 bases and J gave up 7 bases; unmatched junction bases: 13. CDR1 SGHRS and CDR2 YFSETQ come from the germline V gene. This CDR3 has 15 residues. DNA for the CDR3: TGCGCCAGCAGCGTTAGACAGGGGCTCAGCACAGAGCAGTACTTC. Translating gives CASSVRQGLSTEQYF.

The rearrangement uses TRBV6-6 and TRBJ2-7; 7 positions agree with TRBD1. Unmatched junction bases numbered 15, after V lost 6 bases and J lost 7 bases. The CDR3 loop spans 15 amino acids. The germline CDR1 and CDR2 sequences are MNHNY and SVGAGI (reference sequence). The CDR3 reads CASRTPSGQAGEQYF. Written as DNA, the CDR3 is TGTGCCAGCAGAACCCCATCCGGACAGGCCGGGGAGCAGTACTTC.

The V call is TRBV2, the J call TRBJ2-2; no reliable D call. The CDR3 consists of 14 residues. Germline CDR1 SNHLY, CDR2 FYNNEI. V shed 7 bases and J shed 4 bases, with 13 bases lying between them. This CDR3 reads CASNQRVVTGELFF. The CDR3 DNA reads TGTGCCAGCAACCAACGGGTGGTCACCGGGGAGCTGTTTTTT.

This clone was detected once. The rearrangement joins TRBV6-6 to TRBJ1-5, with D possibly TRBD1 on 5 matching bases. The V end was cut by 7 bases, the J end by 6 bases, with 16 bases between. The CDR3 covers 14 residues. CDR1 is MNHNY, CDR2 SVGAGI, per germline (reference sequence). The CDR3 DNA sequence: TGTGCCAGCACCTTAATGCAGGGCACTCAGCCCCAGCATTTT. It specifies CASTLMQGTQPQHF.

The chain couples TRBV7-2 to TRBJ1-1; 9 nucleotides agree with TRBD1. V was pared by 5 bases and J by 8 bases, with 6 bases of the junction left unmatched. Germline loops: CDR1 SGHTA, CDR2 FQGNSA. The CDR3 covers 13 residues. CDR3 residues: CASSPYGQGEAFF. The CDR3, as DNA: TGTGCCAGCAGCCCTTACGGACAGGGGGAAGCTTTCTTT.

A single count supports this clone. V and J are TRBV28 and TRBJ2-3, with 9 nucleotides matching TRBD1. This CDR3 has 15 residues. From germline, CDR1 is MDHEN and CDR2 SYDVKM. Trimming at V came to 4 bases and at J to 3 bases, leaving 5 bases not matched to a gene. CDR3 DNA: TGTGCCAGCAGTTCGGGACAGGGACGAACAGATACGCAGTATTTT. Its translation is CASSSGQGRTDTQYF.

The genes are TRBV6-5 and TRBJ1-1; D unresolved. Germline CDR1 MNHEY, CDR2 SVGAGI. The CDR3 loop spans 14 amino acids. The V end lost 4 bases, the J end lost 2 bases, and 11 bases lay between the germline ends. The CDR3 DNA sequence: TGTGCCAGCAGTTCAACTGCGTTTAACACTGAAGCTTTCTTT. Its protein product is CASSSTAFNTEAFF.

This rearrangement joins TRBV7-9 to TRBJ2-7; 8 bases match TRBD1. This CDR3 comprises 13 residues. V gave up 6 bases and J gave up 7 bases; unmatched junction bases: 8. Germline V gene lookup returns CDR1 SEHNR and CDR2 FQNEAQ (reference sequence). The CDR3 region is CASRKTGVGEQYF. As DNA, the CDR3 is TGTGCCAGCAGAAAGACAGGGGTGGGGGAGCAGTACTTC.

This clone turned up a few times. The chain uses TRBV18 and TRBJ1-5, with D tentatively TRBD1 (5 bases). Germline CDR1 is KGHSH and CDR2 is LQKENI. The CDR3 sequence is 14 residues long. Trimming left V 3 bases short and J 3 bases short, with 9 bases between. CDR3 nucleotides: TGTGCCAGCTCACCCTCCAGGGACAATCAGCCCCAGCATTTT. Translation gives CASSPSRDNQPQHF.

Only a few counts were recorded for this clone. Written as DNA, the CDR3 is TGTGCCAGCAGCCACGGGGGGGGCGAGGTTCAGCCCCAGCATTTT. Encoded protein: CASSHGGGEVQPQHF. The rearrangement links TRBV6-2 or TRBV6-3 to TRBJ1-5; D is perhaps TRBD1 (6 bases). This CDR3 is built from 15 residues. The ends were cut back, 6 bases at V and 6 bases at J, with 18 bases in the middle. From germline, CDR1 is MNHEY and CDR2 SVGEGT.

The chain links TRBV9 to TRBJ1-1; 9 bases agree with TRBD1. Trimming at V came to 4 bases and at J to 6 bases, leaving 7 bases not matched to a gene. This CDR3 spans 14 amino acids. The germline V gene encodes CDR1 SGDLS and CDR2 YYNGEE. The CDR3 bases are TGTGCCAGCAGCCCGAGACAGGGGGTCCCTGAAGCTTTCTTT. It specifies CASSPRQGVPEAFF.

This clone has at least ten counts. The chain carries TRBV9 and TRBJ2-7; 7 bases fit TRBD1. The CDR3 extends over 13 amino acids. V was clipped by 7 bases and J by 3 bases; unmatched bases: 7. Germline values: CDR1 SGDLS, CDR2 YYNGEE. The CDR3 DNA reads TGTGCCAGCTTCCGGGACAGCTTCTACGAGCAGTACTTC. It encodes CASFRDSFYEQYF.

This CDR3 is CASSTHFLQETQYF. The CDR3 coding sequence is TGTGCCAGCTCAACTCACTTTCTACAAGAGACCCAGTACTTC. The rearrangement uses TRBV9 and TRBJ2-5; D gene unclear. The V gene's germline CDR1 is SGDLS and CDR2 YYNGEE. With 7 bases removed from V and 2 bases from J, the gap between germline ends came to 15 bases. The CDR3 is 14 amino acids.

The chain combines TRBV6-5 with TRBJ2-7; a possible D gene is TRBD1 (6 bases). Germline V gene data show CDR1 as MNHEY and CDR2 as SVGAGI. V lost 0 bases to trimming and J lost 4 bases, with 13 bases between them. The CDR3 has 15 residues. CDR3 DNA sequence: TGTGCCAGCAGTTACTCGACAGGAGGCGCATACGAGCAGTACTTC. It yields the protein CASSYSTGGAYEQYF.

Remarks on this clone: No DNA is shown, since the ends of the CDR3 on it are uncertain; the CDR3 is the one TCRdb lists. This sequence joins TRBV2 and TRBJ2-1; TRBD1, the table's D call, was not compared with the DNA. The CDR3 is 15 amino acids in total, end residues counted. Germline-derived CDR1 and CDR2 are SNHLY and FYNNEI. The CDR3 protein is CASSEGAGVLRAPVF.

As DNA, the CDR3 is TGTGCCAGCTCACTAAGCCGGGACAGGGTCTATGGCTACACCTTC. Amino acids: CASSLSRDRVYGYTF. The chain uses TRBV18 and TRBJ1-2; 9 bases match TRBD1. CDR3 length: 15 amino acids. V lost 4 bases and J lost 4; bases outside the gene matches: 7. CDR1 KGHSH and CDR2 LQKENI come from the germline V gene.

V gene TRBV20-1 combines with J gene TRBJ1-2, with D possibly TRBD1 on 5 matching bases. Germline V lookup: CDR1 DFQATT, CDR2 SNEGSKA (reference sequence). The CDR3 runs to 10 residues. The ends were cut back, 4 bases at V and 5 bases at J, with 5 bases in the middle. The CDR3 spells CSATGYGYTF. In DNA, the CDR3 is TGCAGTGCTACAGGGTATGGCTACACCTTC.

The V and J genes are TRBV6-5 and TRBJ1-3; D is unclear. Germline-derived CDR1 and CDR2 are MNHEY and SVGAGI. V was trimmed by 6 bases and J by 1 base, leaving 13 bases between them. This CDR3 has 15 residues. CDR3 nucleotide sequence: TGTGCCAGCAGCCGGGAAGGAGGGTCTGGAAACACCATATATTTT. Residues: CASSREGGSGNTIYF.

This chain uses TRBV2 with TRBJ2-1; TRBD2 agrees at 15 bases. This CDR3 is built from 13 residues. Trimming removed 10 bases from V and 7 bases from J; junction bases left unmatched: 2. CDR1 SNHLY and CDR2 FYNNEI come from the germline V gene. CDR3 residues: CATGLAGGNEQFF. Here the CDR3 DNA reads TGTGCCACCGGACTAGCGGGGGGGAATGAGCAGTTCTTC.

The genes are TRBV5-6 and TRBJ2-3, with TRBD2 matching 15 bases. The CDR3 runs to 17 residues. The germline V gene encodes CDR1 SGHDT and CDR2 YYEEEE. V dropped 1 base and J dropped 3; count of bases not matched to a gene: 3. CDR3 residues: CASSLLGLAGGTDTQYF. CDR3 DNA sequence: TGTGCCAGCAGCTTGTTGGGACTAGCGGGGGGAACAGATACGCAGTATTTT.

V and J are TRBV27 and TRBJ2-7; 9 bases agree with TRBD1. The CDR3 is 16 residues long. CDR1 and CDR2 (germline): MNHEY, SMNVEV (reference sequence). The V gene end was trimmed by 2 bases and the J gene end by 6 bases; junction bases not matched to a gene: 11. In DNA form, the CDR3 reads TGTGCCAGCAGTTTACGCATACAGGGGGCGCATGGCGAGCAGTACTTC. Residues: CASSLRIQGAHGEQYF.

The chain uses TRBV6-6 and TRBJ1-1; D ambiguous. V shed 7 bases and J shed 4 bases, with 16 bases lying between them. The germline gives CDR1 MNHNY, CDR2 SVGAGI (reference sequence). The CDR3 loop spans 14 amino acids. The CDR3 coding sequence is TGTGCCAGCACCCGCGGGTCCACCCGCACTGAAGCTTTCTTT. Amino acids: CASTRGSTRTEAFF.